This T cell receptor (beta chain) was recovered during a study of blood T cell repertoires in COVID-19. Profiled with immunoSEQ multiplex PCR; TCRdb holds only in-frame clones, not every one. The sample has about 55,000 clones, 88% seen once. V lost 10 bases and J lost 1; bases outside the gene matches: 9. Germline V CDR1 and CDR2: MNHEY, SVGAGI. The CDR3 has 14 residues. This clone has only a few counts. Sequencing used peripheral blood. The source is a man aged 60 to 69 with active COVID-19. The V and J genes are TRBV6-5 and TRBJ2-5; 7 bases are shared with TRBD1. In nucleotides, the CDR3 is TGTGCCACCCAGATTACAGGGGCCCAAGAGACCCAGTACTTC. Translation gives CATQITGAQETQYF.